This record looks at one T cell receptor (beta chain) sequence and its context. Its antigen remains undetermined. One base away there is no much larger clone; base qualities are not given. In the germline V gene (reference sequence), CDR1 corresponds to GTSNPN and CDR2 to SVGIG. The trim is 0 bases for V and 8 bases for J, with a gap of 13 bases between the germline ends. The CDR3 spans 13 residues, from the cysteine through the phenylalanine. The entry retains the CDR3 DNA only, 39 bases that are in frame from base 1. TCRbeta CDR3 regions were amplified from genomic DNA by means of the immunoSEQ Assay, a bias-controlled multiplex PCR. Turning to the authors' computational methods: The number of nucleated cells in each sample was estimated by amplification of reference gene primers within the assay. To quantify the absolute abundance of each unique TCRbeta CDR3 rearrangement, sequence reads were collapsed and filtered. For each sample, productive Simpson clonality was calculated by taking the square root of Simpson's diversity index across productive rearrangements. Held by TCRdb, this immuneACCESS table contains in-frame sequences only and omits some clones. Under half of the omission traces to an unresolved V gene where checked; the cause of the rest is unknown. V and J calls and clone size are as listed in that table; D and trimming were resolved from the DNA. In this sample the table shows more than 300,000 clones, roughly 90% of which occur a single time. The top ten clonotypes cover about 7% of the sample.

The data derive from a study of blood T cell repertoires in COVID-19 (dated by TCRdb to about 2020). As for the study more broadly: Samples covering the acute and convalescent phases of COVID-19 were provided by collaborators in the United States, Italy and Spain. The prospective study material was composed of cDNA or gDNA derived from T cells, B-cell-depleted T cells, or PBMCs. Deeply sampled blood TCRbeta repertoires from subjects exposed to, actively infected with, or recovered from COVID-19 were included in the dataset. The repertoires were released in a freely available public database intended as a resource for research on the immune response to SARS-CoV-2. Samples were obtained from the ongoing ImmuneRACE study (first 160 participants) and from 1,200 or so subjects provided by 6 global collaborators. Nearly every sample came with metadata listing a de-identified subject ID, COVID-19 status, age in years and sex. HLA class I and class II types, where available, came from metadata supplied by the sample provider rather than from assay-based typing. Results the study describes overall, beyond this receptor: The quantity of clinical and demographic metadata differed by source and by participant and was supplied without curation.

One collaborating source in Seattle enrolled patients during active infection and followed them longitudinally through the course of disease. Each collaborating institution followed its own protocols to collect whole blood in K2EDTA tubes. For TCRbeta analysis, collaborator samples were shipped as frozen whole blood, as isolated PBMCs, or as DNA extracted from either sample type. The V and J segments used are TRBV30 and TRBJ1-2, with the D gene not clear enough to name. The specimen was peripheral blood. The TCR sequence derives from a woman aged 70-85 years with COVID-19, enrolled during active disease. This receptor carries the CDR3 CAWSVLPVAGYTF. In nucleotides, the sequence is TGTGCCTGGAGTGTCCTACCAGTAGCCGGCTACACCTTC.